This TCR beta chain originates from a study of OX40 agonist ivuxolimab in advanced cancers. Sequencing was performed with immunoSEQ multiplex PCR; in TCRdb, only in-frame clones are kept and a portion is missing. The sample lists some 25,000 clones, around 80% occurring once. This clone was observed a handful of times. Its antigen is as yet unknown. Germline V gives CDR1 SGDLS, CDR2 YYNGEE. Trimming shortened V by 5 bases and J by 2 bases, and 10 bases separated the two germline ends. The CDR3 runs to 14 residues. Overall study findings and caveats: Average numbers of expanded clones were greater in CD8+ T cells than in CD4+.

The sequence derives from an adult with an advanced solid tumor such as melanoma, head and neck, liver or kidney cancer. The input for sequencing was CD4+ or CD8+ T cells sorted from blood, taken in a trial of the OX40 agonist ivuxolimab. This sequence joins TRBV9 and TRBJ2-2; the D is unclear. In DNA, the CDR3 is TGTGCCAGCAGATTATTTAGAAACACCGGGGAGCTGTTTTTT. It specifies CASRLFRNTGELFF.